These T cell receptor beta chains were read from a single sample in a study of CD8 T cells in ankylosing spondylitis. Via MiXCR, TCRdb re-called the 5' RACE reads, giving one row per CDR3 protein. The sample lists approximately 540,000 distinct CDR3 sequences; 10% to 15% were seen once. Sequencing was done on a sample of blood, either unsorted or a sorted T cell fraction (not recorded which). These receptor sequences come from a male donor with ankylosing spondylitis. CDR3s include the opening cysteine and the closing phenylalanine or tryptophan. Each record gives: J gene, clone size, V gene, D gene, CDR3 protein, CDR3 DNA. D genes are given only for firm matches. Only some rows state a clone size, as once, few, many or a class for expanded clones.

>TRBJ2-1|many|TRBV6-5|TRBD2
CASSWSSGVNEQFF
TGTGCCAGCAGTTGGTCTAGCGGGGTCAATGAGCAGTTCTTC
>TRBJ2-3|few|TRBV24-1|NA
CATSAAAGTDTQYF
TGTGCCACCAGTGCCGCGGCGGGCACAGATACGCAGTATTTT
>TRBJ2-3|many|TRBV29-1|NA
CSVEGRDTDTQYF
TGCAGCGTTGAAGGCAGGGATACAGATACGCAGTATTTT
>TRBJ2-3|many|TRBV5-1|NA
CASSLEGRPTDTQYF
TGCGCCAGCAGCTTGGAGGGCAGACCCACAGATACGCAGTATTTT
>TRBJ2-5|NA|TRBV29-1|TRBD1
CSVDLGQGEETQYF
TGCAGCGTTGACCTCGGACAGGGAGAAGAGACCCAGTACTTC
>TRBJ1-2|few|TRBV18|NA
CASSPRSNGNYGYTF
TGTGCCAGCTCACCAAGGTCCAATGGTAACTATGGCTACACCTTC
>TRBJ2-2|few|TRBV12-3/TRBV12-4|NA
CASSFVLGYTGELFF
TGTGCCAGCAGTTTCGTTCTAGGGTACACCGGGGAGCTGTTTTTT
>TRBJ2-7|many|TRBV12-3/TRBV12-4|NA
CASSPLRLGEQYF
TGTGCCAGCAGTCCGCTCCGACTAGGCGAGCAGTACTTC
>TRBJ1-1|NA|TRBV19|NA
CATSPPGASEAFF
TGTGCCACCTCTCCCCCGGGGGCAAGTGAAGCTTTCTTT
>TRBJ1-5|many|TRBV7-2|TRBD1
CASSIDRDQPQHF
TGTGCCAGCAGCATCGACAGGGATCAGCCCCAGCATTTT
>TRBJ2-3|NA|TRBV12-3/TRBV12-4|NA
CASSLTPTRGTDTQYF
TGTGCCAGCAGTTTAACCCCCACAAGAGGGACAGATACGCAGTATTTT
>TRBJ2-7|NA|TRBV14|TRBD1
CASRPDRATYEQYF
TGTGCCAGCAGACCTGACAGGGCCACCTACGAGCAGTACTTC
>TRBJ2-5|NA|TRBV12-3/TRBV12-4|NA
CASSLLQGEVETQYF
TGTGCCAGCAGTCTCCTACAGGGTGAGGTGGAGACCCAGTACTTC
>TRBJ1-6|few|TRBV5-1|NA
CASSPTHLSGSPLHF
TGCGCCAGCAGCCCTACTCATTTGTCGGGGTCACCCCTCCACTTT
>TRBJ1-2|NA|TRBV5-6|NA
CASSLGAGIEGLDYGYTF
TGTGCCAGCAGTCTTGGGGCGGGAATTGAGGGTTTGGACTATGGCTACACCTTC
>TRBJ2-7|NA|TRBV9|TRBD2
CASSAGTSGPSYEQYF
TGTGCCAGCAGCGCGGGGACTAGCGGGCCCTCCTACGAGCAGTACTTC
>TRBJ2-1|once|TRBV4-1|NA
CASSRRRGNEQFF
TGCGCCAGCAGCCGCCGCAGGGGCAATGAGCAGTTCTTC
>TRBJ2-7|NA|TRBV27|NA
CASSLVKPSSYEQYF
TGTGCCAGCAGTTTGGTAAAGCCGAGCTCCTACGAGCAGTACTTC
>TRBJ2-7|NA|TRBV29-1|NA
CSVEMDRSGEQYF
TGCAGCGTTGAAATGGACAGATCGGGCGAGCAGTACTTC
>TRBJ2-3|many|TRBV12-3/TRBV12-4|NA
CASSQRTDTQYF
TGTGCCAGCAGTCAACGCACAGATACGCAGTATTTT
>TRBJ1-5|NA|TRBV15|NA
CATSRSFDSRGNQPQHF
TGTGCCACCAGCAGATCTTTCGACAGCAGGGGAAATCAGCCCCAGCATTTT
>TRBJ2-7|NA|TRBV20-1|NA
CSASHNYEQYF
TGCAGTGCTAGCCACAATTACGAGCAGTACTTC
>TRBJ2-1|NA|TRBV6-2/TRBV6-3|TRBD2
CASRGGRIYNEQFF
TGTGCCAGCAGGGGAGGGAGGATCTACAATGAGCAGTTCTTC
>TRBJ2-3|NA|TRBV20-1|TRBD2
CSAGPLLAGSTDTQYF
TGCAGTGCGGGTCCGCTTCTAGCGGGTAGCACAGATACGCAGTATTTT
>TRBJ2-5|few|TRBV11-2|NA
CASSDGSVKGETQYF
TGTGCCAGCAGCGATGGTAGCGTCAAGGGGGAGACCCAGTACTTC
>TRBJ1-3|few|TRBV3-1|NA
CASSQDGSSSSGNTIYF
TGTGCCAGCAGCCAAGATGGGTCCTCCAGCTCTGGAAACACCATATATTTT
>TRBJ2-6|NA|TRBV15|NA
CATSRDPSRSGANVLTF
TGTGCCACCAGCAGAGACCCAAGCAGGTCTGGGGCCAACGTCCTGACTTTC
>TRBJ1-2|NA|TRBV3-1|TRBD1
CASSQEEAGGGYTF
TGTGCCAGCAGCCAAGAGGAGGCAGGGGGTGGCTACACCTTC
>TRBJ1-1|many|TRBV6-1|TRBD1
CASRWTDRSGREAFF
TGTGCCAGCAGATGGACGGACAGGTCAGGCCGTGAAGCTTTCTTT
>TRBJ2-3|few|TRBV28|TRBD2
CATTAGDTTDTQYF
TGTGCCACAACGGCGGGAGATACCACAGATACGCAGTATTTT
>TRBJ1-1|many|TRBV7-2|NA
CASSLGGWNTEAFF
TGTGCCAGCAGCTTAGGGGGCTGGAACACTGAAGCTTTCTTT
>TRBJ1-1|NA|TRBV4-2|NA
CASSHGPSEAFF
TGTGCCAGCAGCCACGGCCCCTCGGAAGCTTTCTTT
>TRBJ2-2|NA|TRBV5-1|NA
CASSSRIGGELFF
TGCGCCAGCAGCTCGCGGATCGGTGGGGAGCTGTTTTTT
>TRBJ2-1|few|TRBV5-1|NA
CASSLLGSTSYNEQFF
TGCGCCAGCAGCTTGTTAGGGTCTACCTCCTACAATGAGCAGTTCTTC
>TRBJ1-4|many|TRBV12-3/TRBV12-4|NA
CASSLLGKLFF
TGTGCCAGCAGTTTGCTGGGAAAACTGTTTTTT
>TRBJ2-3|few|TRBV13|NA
CASSLGDYGTDTQYF
TGTGCCAGCAGCTTAGGGGACTATGGCACAGATACGCAGTATTTT
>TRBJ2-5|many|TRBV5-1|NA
CASSLGAGEETQYF
TGCGCCAGCAGCTTGGGAGCAGGGGAAGAGACCCAGTACTTC
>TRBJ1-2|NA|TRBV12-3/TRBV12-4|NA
CASSLVPNLSHRGYTF
TGTGCCAGCAGTTTAGTCCCAAACCTATCCCATCGGGGCTACACCTTC
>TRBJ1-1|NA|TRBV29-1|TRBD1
CSVDQGTDTEAFF
TGCAGCGTTGACCAAGGGACAGATACTGAAGCTTTCTTT
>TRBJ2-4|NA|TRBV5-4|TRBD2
CASSRAGGENIQYF
TGTGCCAGCAGCCGAGCGGGGGGCGAAAACATTCAGTACTTC
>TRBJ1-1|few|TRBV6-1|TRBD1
CASTRGDRVTEAFF
TGTGCCAGCACCCGAGGGGACAGGGTCACTGAAGCTTTCTTT